This TCR beta chain was recorded in a study of human T cells and chemical hapten exposure. Time point meaning: patch test 3, about 24 weeks after DPC sensitization. Treatment reported: therapeutic diphenylcyclopropenone sensitization with weekly scalp DPC. Suited to DPC and affected by alopecia, the donors ranged from 18 to 70 years old. This clonotype was found a few times. The library attached unique molecular identifiers to individual cDNA molecules. MiXCR was run by TCRdb on the RACE reads, yielding one entry per CDR3 protein. There are about 190,000 distinct CDR3 sequences in the sample; approximately 24% occur only once, and about 2.5% lies in the top ten. This TCR was sampled from a woman aged 40 to 50 with alopecia areata. Some clones in this sample may be carry-over from other donors' samples. The source material was whole blood, sampled in connection with sensitization to the hapten diphenylcyclopropenone (DPC).

CDR3 protein: CASSLAGDLDGYTF. CDR3 nucleotides: TGCGCCAGCAGCTTGGCCGGGGATCTGGATGGCTACACCTTC. V and J are TRBV5-1 and TRBJ1-2; D gene uncertain. Trimming took off 0 bases at V and 6 bases at J, with 12 bases between the two ends. This CDR3 has 14 amino acids. CDR1 is SGHRS and CDR2 is YFSETQ in the germline V gene.